The text below deals with one T cell receptor beta chain. Per the germline V gene, CDR1 is SGHAT and CDR2 is FQNNGV. V trimming: 5 bases; J trimming: 2 bases; junction bases outside the gene matches: 5. This CDR3 spans 15 amino acids. The data are from a study of T cell changes during pregnancy in multiple sclerosis. Sequencing used immunoSEQ multiplex PCR; TCRdb keeps in-frame clones, though not all of them. The repertoire consists of more than 7,500 clones, with 87% occurring once and the leading ten covering roughly 5.2%. Sequenced material: CD8+ T cells from peripheral blood mononuclear cells, taken in the first trimester of pregnancy. The chain combines TRBV11-2 with TRBJ2-3; 9 bases agree with TRBD1. The TCR originated in a female donor in good health, enrolled as a control in a pregnancy study. The CDR3 is CASSPGQGHTDTQYF. As DNA, the CDR3 is TGTGCCAGCAGCCCCGGACAGGGGCACACAGATACGCAGTATTTT. Variable domain in full (rest from reference TRBV11-2 and TRBJ2-3): EAGVAQSPRYKIIEKRQSVAFWCNPISGHATLYWYQQILGQGPKLLIQFQNNGVVDDSQLPKDRFSAERLKGVDSTLKIQPAKLEDSAVYLCASSPGQGHTDTQYFGPGTRLTVL.